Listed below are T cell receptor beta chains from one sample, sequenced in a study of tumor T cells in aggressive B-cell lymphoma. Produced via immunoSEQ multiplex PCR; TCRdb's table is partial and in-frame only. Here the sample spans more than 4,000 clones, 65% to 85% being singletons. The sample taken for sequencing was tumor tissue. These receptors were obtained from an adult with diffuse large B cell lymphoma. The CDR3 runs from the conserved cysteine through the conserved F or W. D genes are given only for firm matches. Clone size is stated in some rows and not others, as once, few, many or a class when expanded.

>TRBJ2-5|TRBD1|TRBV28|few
TGTGCCAGCAGGCTAGTGACAGGGCCTCCGGGGACGGAGACCCAGTACTTC
CASRLVTGPPGTETQYF
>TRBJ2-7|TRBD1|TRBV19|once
TGTGCCAGTAGTATCCAGACAGGGAGCTCCTACGAGCAGTACTTC
CASSIQTGSSYEQYF
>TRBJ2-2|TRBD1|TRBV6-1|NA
TGTGCCAGCAGGGAAACAGGGGGCGCGTGGACCGGGGAGCTGTTTTTT
CASRETGGAWTGELFF
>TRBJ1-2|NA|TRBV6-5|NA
TGTGCCAGCACCCGATGGGGGGACGGCTATGGCTACACCTTC
CASTRWGDGYGYTF
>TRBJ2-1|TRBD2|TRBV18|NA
TGTGCCAGCTCACCTCGACTAGCGGGAGGGCCGAGTAGCTCCTACAATGAGCAGTTCTTC
CASSPRLAGGPSSSYNEQFF
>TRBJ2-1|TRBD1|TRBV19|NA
TGTGCCAGTAGATTGGGACAGGCCTCCGGGGAGCAGTTCTTC
CASRLGQASGEQFF
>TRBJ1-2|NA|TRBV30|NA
TGTGCCTGGAGTGTACCCCGACAGACTGCTAACTATGGCTACACCTTC
CAWSVPRQTANYGYTF
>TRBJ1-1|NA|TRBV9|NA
TGTGCCAGCAGCCTGCAGGCAGGGCGGGGGAATGGAGCTTTCTTT
CASSLQAGRGNGAFF
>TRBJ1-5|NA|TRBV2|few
TGTGCCAGCAGTCCAGGGGTGGGACAGCCCCAGCATTTT
CASSPGVGQPQHF
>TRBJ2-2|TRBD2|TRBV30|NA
TGTGCCTGGAGGGCGGGAGGTCCCACCGGGGAGCTGTTTTTT
CAWRAGGPTGELFF
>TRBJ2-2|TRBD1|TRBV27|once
TGTGCCAGCAGTCCGGGACAGGGACTAAGGGAGCTGTTTTTT
CASSPGQGLRELFF
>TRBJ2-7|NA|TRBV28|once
TGTGCCAGCAGTAAGACAGGACCCTACGAGCAGTACTTC
CASSKTGPYEQYF
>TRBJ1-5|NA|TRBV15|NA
TGTGCCACCAGCAGAGAGGGGAGGGTGGATCAGCCCCAGCATTTT
CATSREGRVDQPQHF
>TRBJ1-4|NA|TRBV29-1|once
TGCAGCGTTGGGGAGGGACCTAATGAAAAACTGTTTTTT
CSVGEGPNEKLFF
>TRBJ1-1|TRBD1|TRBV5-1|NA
TGCGCCAGCAGCGCCTCGACAGGGGGCACCACTGAAGCTTTCTTT
CASSASTGGTTEAFF
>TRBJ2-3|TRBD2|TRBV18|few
TGTGCCAGCTCACCACTAAACAGCGGGATTGGGGATACGCAGTATTTT
CASSPLNSGIGDTQYF
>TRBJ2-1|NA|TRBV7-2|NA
TGTGCCAGCAGCTTAATGGGGACTGCTTTCAATGAGCAGTTCTTC
CASSLMGTAFNEQFF
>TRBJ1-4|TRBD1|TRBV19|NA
TGTGCCAGTAGTATGGGCGGCTTAGGGCCGGGAAGTGGACAGGGGGCCACCCGGGGAAAAACTGTTTTT
CASSMGGLGPGSGQGATRGKTVF
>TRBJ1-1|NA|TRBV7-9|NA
TGTGCCAGCAGCTTAGTTGGCCTAGACGAAGCTTTCTTT
CASSLVGLDEAFF
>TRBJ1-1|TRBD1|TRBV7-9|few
TGTGCCAGCACGCTAGACAGGGCGGGCACTGAAGCTTTCTTT
CASTLDRAGTEAFF
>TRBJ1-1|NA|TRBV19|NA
TGTGCCAGTAGTATAGATCTGGCGGGGGGCGCTGAAGCTTTCTTT
CASSIDLAGGAEAFF
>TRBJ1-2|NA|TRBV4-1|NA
TGCGCCAGCAGCCAAGATCGGGGATCTAACTATGGCTACACCTTC
CASSQDRGSNYGYTF
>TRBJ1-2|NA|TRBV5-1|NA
TGCGCCAGCAGCATGGACAGCGAGGGATTCTATGGCTACACCTTC
CASSMDSEGFYGYTF
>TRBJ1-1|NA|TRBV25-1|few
TGTGCCAGCAGTAGCAGACTCGTAGGAATCATGAACACTGAAGCTTTCTTT
CASSSRLVGIMNTEAFF
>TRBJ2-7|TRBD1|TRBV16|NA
TGTGCCAGCAGCCTGAAAGTGACAGGGGGCTACGAGCAGTACTTC
CASSLKVTGGYEQYF
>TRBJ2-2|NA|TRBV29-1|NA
TGCAGCGTTGCTGGGGCCCTGAACACCGGGGAGCTGTTTTTT
CSVAGALNTGELFF
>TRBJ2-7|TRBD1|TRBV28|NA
TGTGCCAGCAGTTTAATGGGGACAGGCCTTTACGAGCAGTACTTC
CASSLMGTGLYEQYF
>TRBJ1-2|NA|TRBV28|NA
TGTGCCAGCGCCTGGACAACTAACTATGGCTACACCTTC
CASAWTTNYGYTF
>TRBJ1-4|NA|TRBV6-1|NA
TGTGCCAGCCAGGACAGTGGTTGGGAAAAACTGTTTTTT
CASQDSGWEKLFF
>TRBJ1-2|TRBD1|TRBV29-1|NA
TGCAGCGTTGGACAGGGTCATGGCTACACCTTC
CSVGQGHGYTF
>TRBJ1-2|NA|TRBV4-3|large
TGCGCCAGCAGCCAAGATCGGGGGGCAGGGGGCTACACCTTC
CASSQDRGAGGYTF
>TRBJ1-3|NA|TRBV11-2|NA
TGTGCCAGCAGCTTAACAGGGTGGAACACCATATATTTT
CASSLTGWNTIYF
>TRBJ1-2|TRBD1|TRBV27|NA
TGTGCCAGCAGTTCCCTAGGCGTTACGGACAGGCCTAACTATGGCTACACCTTC
CASSSLGVTDRPNYGYTF
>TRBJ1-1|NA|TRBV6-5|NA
TGTGCCAGCAGTGATCACAGGAAGAACACTGAAGCTTTCTTT
CASSDHRKNTEAFF
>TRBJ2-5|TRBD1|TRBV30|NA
TGTGCCTTTGACAGGGGCGGCTCCGAGACCCAGTACTTC
CAFDRGGSETQYF
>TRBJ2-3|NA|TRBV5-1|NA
TGCGCCAGCAGCTTGGATGGGAGGAACACAGATACGCAGTATTTT
CASSLDGRNTDTQYF
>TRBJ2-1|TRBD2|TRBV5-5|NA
TGTGCCAGCAGCCTACTAGCGGCTCGCTACAATGAGCAGTTCTTC
CASSLLAARYNEQFF
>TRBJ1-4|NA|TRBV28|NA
TGTGCCAGCAGTGGTGAAATGATTACAGGGAATAATGAAAAACTGTTTTTT
CASSGEMITGNNEKLFF
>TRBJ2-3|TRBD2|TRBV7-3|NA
TGTGCCAGCAGCTCGGGACTAGCGGGAGGGACAGATACGCAGTATTTT
CASSSGLAGGTDTQYF
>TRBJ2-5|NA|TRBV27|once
TGTGCCAGCAGTTTATTATTCGCGGGTGCAGAGACCCAGTACTTC
CASSLLFAGAETQYF
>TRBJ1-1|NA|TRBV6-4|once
TGTGCCAGCAGCAAACGAGGGCCCACTGAAGCTTTCTTT
CASSKRGPTEAFF
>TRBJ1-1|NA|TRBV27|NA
TGTGCCAGCAGTCCACCCATTCGCGCCATGAACACTGAAGCTTTCTTT
CASSPPIRAMNTEAFF
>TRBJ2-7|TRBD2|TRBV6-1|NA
TGTGCCAGCAGTGGCGGACTAGCAGACTCCTACGAGCAGTACTTC
CASSGGLADSYEQYF
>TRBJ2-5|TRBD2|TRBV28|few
TGTGCCTCCTGGGAAGGGAGGGGAGGTGGTTTTCAGTACTTC
CASWEGRGGGFQYF
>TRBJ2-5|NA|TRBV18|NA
TGTGCCAGCTCACCAACGACTACGTACCAAGAGACCCAGTACTTC
CASSPTTTYQETQYF
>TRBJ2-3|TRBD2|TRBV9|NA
TGTGCCAGCAGCCCCAGCGGGGGACTAGCGGGACGCACAGATACGCAGTATTTT
CASSPSGGLAGRTDTQYF
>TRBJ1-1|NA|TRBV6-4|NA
TGTGCCAGCAGTGACTCCTCGAGAAACACTGAAGCTTTCTTT
CASSDSSRNTEAFF
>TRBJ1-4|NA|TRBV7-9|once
TGTGCCAGCAGCAAGGGGACAAGGGAAAAACTGTTTTTT
CASSKGTREKLFF
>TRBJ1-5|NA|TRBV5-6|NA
TGTGCCAGCAGCTTGTGGGTGGGGGGAAGCGGGGGGCAGCCCCAGCATTTT
CASSLWVGGSGGQPQHF
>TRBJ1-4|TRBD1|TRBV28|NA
TGTGCCAGCAGACGGACAGGGGGCGAAAAACTGTTTTTT
CASRRTGGEKLFF
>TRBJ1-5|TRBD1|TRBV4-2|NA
TGTGCCAGCAGCCAAGATCGGGGACAGGGGAATCAGCCCCAGCATTTT
CASSQDRGQGNQPQHF
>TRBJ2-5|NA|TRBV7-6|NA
TGTGCCAGCAGCTACCTGAGGGAGACCCAGTACTTC
CASSYLRETQYF
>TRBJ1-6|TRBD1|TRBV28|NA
TGTGCCAGCAGTTCACCCGGGACAGGGAGCTCCTATAATTCACCCCTCCACTTT
CASSSPGTGSSYNSPLHF
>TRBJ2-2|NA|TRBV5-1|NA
TGCGCCAGCAGCTCACAGGGTCCCCAGAACACCGGGGAGCTGTTTTTT
CASSSQGPQNTGELFF
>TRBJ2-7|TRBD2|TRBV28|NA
TGTGCCAGCAGTTCCGCCGGGACTAGCTACGAGCAGTACTTC
CASSSAGTSYEQYF
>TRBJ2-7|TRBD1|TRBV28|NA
TGTGCCAGCAGTGCTCCCGGGACAGGGGGCTACGAGCAGTACTTC
CASSAPGTGGYEQYF
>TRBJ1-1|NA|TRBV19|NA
TGTGCCAGTAGTATCCTAGTGGACACTGAAGCTTTCTTT
CASSILVDTEAFF